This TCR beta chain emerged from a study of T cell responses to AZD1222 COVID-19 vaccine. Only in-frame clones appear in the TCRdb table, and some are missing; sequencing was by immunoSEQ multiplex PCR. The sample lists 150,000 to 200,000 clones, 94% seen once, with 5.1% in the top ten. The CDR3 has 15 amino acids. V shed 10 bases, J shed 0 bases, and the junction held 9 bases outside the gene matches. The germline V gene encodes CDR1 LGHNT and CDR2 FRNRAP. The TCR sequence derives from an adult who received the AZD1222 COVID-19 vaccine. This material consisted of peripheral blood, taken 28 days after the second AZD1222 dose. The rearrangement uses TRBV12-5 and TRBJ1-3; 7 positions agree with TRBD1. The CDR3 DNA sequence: TGTGCTACCACCGGGCAGGGGGTCTCTGGAAACACCATATATTTT. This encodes CATTGQGVSGNTIYF.